This T cell receptor beta chain was sequenced for a study of T cells after yellow fever vaccination. For the study at large: Low-cell-number fractions underwent preparation using SMART-Seq v4 Ultra Low Input. General study results and limits: After the booster, over 95% of CD4 and around nine tenths of CD8 primary-response clones were re-detected.

CDR1 is SGHTA and CDR2 is FQGNSA in the germline V gene. With 1 base removed from V and 6 bases from J, the gap between germline ends came to 12 bases. The CDR3 spans 14 residues. MiXCR, applied by TCRdb to the 5' RACE reads, yields one record per CDR3 protein. The repertoire holds a few hundred thousand distinct CDR3 sequences, with roughly 8.3% as singletons. Of note for this clonotype: Its antigen is not known.

The sample consisted of PBMCs, taken about 49 days after the first yellow fever vaccination. This chain connects TRBV7-2 to TRBJ1-1, with D possibly being TRBD1 (5 bases). The receptor's source is a man between 18 and 29 years old who received the YFV17D yellow fever vaccine. CDR3 in amino acids: CASSLEPGKAEAFF. The CDR3 DNA follows: TGTGCCAGCAGCTTAGAGCCAGGGAAGGCTGAAGCTTTCTTT.